This record looks at one T cell receptor (beta chain) sequence and its context. Terminally differentiated effector memory CD45RA+ cells were excluded by CCR7 positive selection of CD45RO-negative cells. The sample is drawn from a study of shared clonotypes between healthy human individuals. This CDR3 region has 16 residues. CDR1 SEHNR and CDR2 FQNEAQ come from the germline V gene (reference sequence). The junction had 5 bases not matched to a gene; V was cut back by 1 base and J by 6 bases. Data came from immunoSEQ multiplex PCR; TCRdb stores just in-frame clones and leaves some out. The table records some 2 million clones, approximately 94% of them present only once.

The sample comprised naive CD8+ T cells sorted from blood. The rearrangement uses TRBV7-9 and TRBJ1-6, with 8 bases identical to TRBD1. The TCR was taken from a man aged 18-30 years in good health. CDR3 sequence reads: CASSLVTGGPNSPLHF. In nucleotides, the CDR3 is TGTGCCAGCAGCTTAGTAACAGGGGGTCCTAATTCACCCCTCCACTTT. The full variable domain, its missing parts supplied by reference TRBV7-9 and TRBJ1-6, is DTGVSQNPRHKITKRGQNVTFRCDPISEHNRLYWYRQTLGQGPEFLTYFQNEAQLEKSRLLSDRFSAERPKGSFSTLEIQRTEQGDSAMYLCASSLVTGGPNSPLHFGNGTRLTVT.